The 10 T cell receptor beta chains given below trace back to one sample, sequenced in a study of OX40 agonist ivuxolimab in advanced cancers. Sequenced by immunoSEQ multiplex PCR; TCRdb stores in-frame clones only, minus some. The sample shows about 92,000 clones, roughly nine tenths of them seen only once. Sequenced material: CD4+ or CD8+ T cells sorted from blood, taken in a trial of the OX40 agonist ivuxolimab. The receptors were sampled from an adult with an advanced solid tumor such as melanoma, head and neck, liver or kidney cancer.

This clone came up once. J is TRBJ1-3 and V is TRBV29-1, with D possibly matching TRBD1 (5 bases). Per germline, CDR1 SQVTM and CDR2 ANQGSEA. The V end lost 3 bases, the J end lost 0 bases, and 15 bases lay between the germline ends. This CDR3 is 16 amino acids long. In DNA, the CDR3 is TGCAGCGTTGAGGACTACTGGGGGGGCTCTGGAAACACCATATATTTT. As protein: CSVEDYWGGSGNTIYF.

This clone was seen once. CDR3 DNA: TGCGCCAGCAGCTTGGGTGGGCGCAAGGATGAAAAACTGTTTTTT. Translated: CASSLGGRKDEKLFF. The chain joins TRBV5-1 to TRBJ1-4; no reliable D call. The V end was cut by 0 bases, the J end by 6 bases, with 12 bases between. Germline V gene lookup returns CDR1 SGHRS and CDR2 YFSETQ. The CDR3 covers 15 residues. The entire variable domain, with the rest obtained from reference TRBV5-1 and TRBJ1-4, is as follows: KAGVTQTPRYLIKTRGQQVTLSCSPISGHRSVSWYQQTPGQGLQFLFEYFSETQRNKGNFPGRFSGRQFSNSRSEMNVSTLELGDSALYLCASSLGGRKDEKLFFGSGTQLSVL.

The chain links TRBV6-5 to TRBJ2-2, with D hard to call. This CDR3 region has 15 residues. Germline assignment: CDR1 MNHEY and CDR2 SVGAGI. Trimming pared 2 bases from V and 0 bases from J, leaving 7 bases between. The CDR3 spells CASSYAWANTGELFF. The DNA of the CDR3 is TGTGCCAGCAGTTACGCCTGGGCGAACACCGGGGAGCTGTTTTTT.

This clone occurred a few times. The gene calls are TRBV11-3 and TRBJ2-1; 7 bases agree with TRBD2. The trim removed 1 base at V and 6 bases at J, leaving 6 bases unmatched. Germline values: CDR1 SGHNT, CDR2 YENEEA. This CDR3 region has 15 residues. The CDR3 nucleotides read TGTGCCAGCAGCTTAGGGGGCGGGAGCAGCAATGAGCAGTTCTTC. Translating gives CASSLGGGSSNEQFF.

V is TRBV7-2 and J is TRBJ2-3; the match to TRBD2 covers 9 bases. The CDR3 has 14 amino acids. From germline, CDR1 is SGHTA and CDR2 FQGNSA. The V gene end was trimmed by 4 bases and the J gene end by 3 bases; junction bases not matched to a gene: 2. The CDR3 loop is CASSSTSGTDTQYF. The CDR3 DNA follows: TGTGCCAGCAGCTCGACTAGCGGAACAGATACGCAGTATTTT.

This clone appeared a single time. V gene TRBV5-5 combines with J gene TRBJ2-1; 9 bases are shared with TRBD1. CDR1 is SGHKS and CDR2 is YYEKEE in the germline V gene (reference sequence). Unmatched junction bases numbered 7, after V lost 2 bases and J lost 7 bases. The CDR3 has 15 amino acids. The CDR3 nucleotides are TGTGCCAGCAGCTTCTCCGGGACAGGGTTGAATGAGCAGTTCTTC. Encoded protein: CASSFSGTGLNEQFF.

The chain is built from TRBV2 and TRBJ2-2; 7 bases are shared with TRBD1. The CDR3 extends over 14 amino acids. CDR1 is SNHLY, CDR2 FYNNEI, per germline. Trimming cost V 6 bases and J 4 bases; bases outside gene matches: 5. CDR3 sequence reads: CASRWDSGTGELFF. Here the CDR3 DNA reads TGTGCCAGCAGGTGGGACAGTGGCACCGGGGAGCTGTTTTTT.

The table lists this clone with a count of one. The genes are TRBV2 and TRBJ2-3; D remains ambiguous. Germline values: CDR1 SNHLY, CDR2 FYNNEI. The V and J ends lost 7 bases and 2 bases respectively, with 4 bases between them. CDR3 length: 11 amino acids. In nucleotides, the CDR3 is TGTGCCAGCACCATCACAGATACGCAGTATTTT. It is translated as CASTITDTQYF.

The V and J genes are TRBV6-1 and TRBJ2-2; D is uncertain. The length of the CDR3 is 13 residues. Trimming took 5 bases from V and 7 from J, leaving 11 bases between them. Per germline, CDR1 MNHNS and CDR2 SASEGT. As DNA, the CDR3 is TGTGCCAGCAGTTTCTCGACTGGCGGGGAGCTGTTTTTT. Its protein product is CASSFSTGGELFF.

This chain's CDR3 is CASSPLRGSGNTIYF. The CDR3, as DNA: TGTGCCAGCAGCCCACTGAGGGGCTCTGGAAACACCATATATTTT. This chain links TRBV13 with TRBJ1-3; possibly TRBD1 for D (5 bases). Trimming left V 5 bases short and J 0 bases short, with 11 bases between. Germline CDR1 is PRHDT and CDR2 is FYEKMQ (reference sequence). This CDR3 has 15 amino acids.